These 20 T cell receptor beta chains were all obtained from the same sample, sequenced in a study of T cell responses to AZD1222 COVID-19 vaccine. Here immunoSEQ multiplex PCR was the method, and the copy in TCRdb shows in-frame clones only, minus some. The repertoire holds 110,000 to 150,000 clones, with 93% as singletons. The sequencing used peripheral blood, collected on day 0 of AZD1222 vaccination. Source of these receptors: an adult in good health.

V and J are TRBV7-9 and TRBJ1-3; no clear D gene. The ends were cut back, 2 bases at V and 0 bases at J, with 8 bases in the middle. CDR1 and CDR2 from the germline V gene are SEHNR and FQNEAQ (reference sequence). CDR3 length: 15 amino acids. The CDR3 nucleotides read TGTGCCAGCAGCTTAATTACGAACTCTGGAAACACCATATATTTT. It specifies CASSLITNSGNTIYF.

V is TRBV5-1 and J is TRBJ2-3; perhaps TRBD1 as D (5 bases). CDR3 length: 16 residues. Germline assignment: CDR1 SGHRS and CDR2 YFSETQ. The V end was cut by 1 base, the J end by 4 bases, with 16 bases between. DNA of the CDR3: TGCGCCAGCAGCTTGAATCCCAGGGTACAGGCAGATACGCAGTATTTT. Its protein product is CASSLNPRVQADTQYF.

J is TRBJ2-2 and V is TRBV3-1 (or the pseudogene TRBV3-2), with D hard to call. Germline V lookup: CDR1 LGHDT, CDR2 YNNKEL (reference sequence). The CDR3 consists of 17 residues. V lost 5 bases to trimming and J lost 2 bases, with 18 bases between them. CDR3 in amino acids: CASSFNPLEYNTGELFF. Here the CDR3 DNA reads TGTGCCAGCAGCTTTAACCCCCTCGAGTATAACACCGGGGAGCTGTTTTTT.

This chain uses TRBV5-4 with TRBJ1-2; TRBD1 aligns across 8 bases. The CDR3 has 15 amino acids. CDR1 and CDR2 (germline): SGHNT, YYREEE (reference sequence). The trim removed 4 bases at V and 8 bases at J, leaving 13 bases unmatched. CDR3 sequence (DNA): TGTGCCAGCAGCACAGCGGGACAGGTCTATGTCGGCTACACCTTC. Translated, it gives CASSTAGQVYVGYTF.

This chain uses TRBV4-1 with TRBJ1-6; 9 bases are a match to TRBD1. The germline CDR1 and CDR2 sequences are MGHRA and YSYEKL. V lost 3 bases to trimming and J lost 6 bases; unmatched junction nucleotides: 6. CDR3 size: 16 residues. The chain's CDR3 is CASSHRTGERNSPLHF. DNA of the CDR3: TGCGCCAGCAGCCACCGGACAGGGGAACGTAATTCACCCCTCCACTTT.

The chain links TRBV4-1 to TRBJ1-1; no clear D gene. This CDR3 comprises 15 residues. The ends were cut back, 0 bases at V and 3 bases at J, with 11 bases in the middle. Germline V gives CDR1 MGHRA, CDR2 YSYEKL. The CDR3 nucleotides read TGCGCCAGCAGCCAAGATGTTCTCTGGGACACTGAAGCTTTCTTT. Its translation: CASSQDVLWDTEAFF.

J is TRBJ2-2 and V is TRBV10-1; D is unresolved. CDR3 length: 14 amino acids. The V end lost 4 bases, the J end lost 5 bases, and 11 bases lay between the germline ends. Per germline, CDR1 WNHNN and CDR2 SYGVQD (reference sequence). This CDR3 is CASSAAASTGELFF. The CDR3 DNA reads TGCGCCAGCAGTGCGGCGGCGAGTACCGGGGAGCTGTTTTTT.

V usage is TRBV7-9 and J usage is TRBJ2-1; TRBD2 aligns across 7 bases. This CDR3 is built from 18 residues. V dropped 2 bases and J dropped 0; count of bases not matched to a gene: 10. Germline V gene lookup returns CDR1 SEHNR and CDR2 FQNEAQ (reference sequence). The CDR3 sequence is CASSLPLLTSPSYNEQFF. Here the CDR3 DNA reads TGTGCCAGCAGCTTACCCCTCCTGACTAGCCCCTCCTACAATGAGCAGTTCTTC.

V gene TRBV19 combines with J gene TRBJ2-1, with TRBD2 matching 7 bases. Germline V gene data show CDR1 as LNHDA and CDR2 as SQIVND (reference sequence). The V gene end was trimmed by 2 bases and the J gene end by 4 bases; junction bases not matched to a gene: 5. CDR3 length: 15 residues. As DNA, the CDR3 is TGTGCCAGTAGTATATGGCTAGCGGATTACAATGAGCAGTTCTTC. Translated: CASSIWLADYNEQFF.

Regarding this clone: An end of the junction differs from the germline gene, which may be a read error. This chain joins TRBV7-7 and TRBJ1-6, with D unclear. This CDR3 has 13 amino acids. CDR1 is SSHAT, CDR2 FNYEAQ, per germline (reference sequence). Here the CDR3 DNA reads TGTGCTAGCAGCTTGAGGGTTGGGTCACCCCTCCACTTT. Its translation: CASSLRVGSPLHF.

This clone was recorded only once. The rearrangement links TRBV10-3 to TRBJ1-5, with D perhaps TRBD1 (5 bases). CDR3 size: 16 residues. The V gene lost 0 bases and the J gene lost 1 base, with 10 bases spanning the gap. Germline-derived CDR1 and CDR2 are ENHRY and SYGVKD. The CDR3 DNA follows: TGTGCCATCAGTGAGTCGGGACGGGAAAGCAATCAGCCCCAGCATTTT. It codes for CAISESGRESNQPQHF.

The chain joins TRBV4-1 to TRBJ2-7; 10 bases are a match to TRBD1. Losses at the gene ends were 7 bases for V and 3 bases for J; bases not matched to a gene: 6. The CDR3 has 14 residues. The V gene's germline CDR1 is MGHRA and CDR2 YSYEKL. CDR3 in amino acids: CASKPGTGDYEQYF. In DNA, the CDR3 is TGCGCCAGCAAGCCCGGGACAGGGGACTACGAGCAGTACTTC.

The gene calls are TRBV2 and TRBJ1-2; TRBD1 aligns across 7 bases. The CDR3 loop spans 14 amino acids. V gave up 5 bases and J gave up 6 bases; unmatched junction bases: 9. The germline gives CDR1 SNHLY, CDR2 FYNNEI. Here the CDR3 reads CASSFRKGANGYTF. CDR3 coding DNA: TGTGCCAGCAGTTTCCGGAAGGGGGCGAATGGCTACACCTTC.

J is TRBJ2-3 and V is TRBV19; 9 bases align to TRBD2. The CDR3 loop spans 14 amino acids. Germline values: CDR1 LNHDA, CDR2 SQIVND (reference sequence). The J segment lost 4 bases and the V segment lost 4 bases, leaving 3 bases of the junction unmatched. The CDR3 region has the DNA TGTGCCAGTAGTAGCGGGAGGGCCGCAGATACGCAGTATTTT. Translated, it gives CASSSGRAADTQYF.

The gene calls are TRBV11-2 and TRBJ2-2, with D perhaps matching TRBD2 (7 bases). The CDR3 contains 19 residues. V was cut by 5 bases and J by 0 bases, with 22 bases left in between. Per germline, CDR1 SGHAT and CDR2 FQNNGV. The CDR3 spells CASSPPSAGALANTGELFF. In DNA, the CDR3 is TGTGCCAGCAGCCCTCCCTCGGCGGGGGCCCTCGCGAACACCGGGGAGCTGTTTTTT.

The rearrangement joins TRBV30 to TRBJ2-7; D uncertain. Germline CDR1 and CDR2: GTSNPN and SVGIG (reference sequence). V was shortened by 2 bases and J by 6 bases, with 14 bases between the two germline ends. The length of the CDR3 is 13 residues. CDR3 nucleotide sequence: TGTGCCTGGAGTCGGATAGGAGCAGTCGAGCAGTACTTC. It yields the protein CAWSRIGAVEQYF.

The V call is TRBV3-1 (or the pseudogene TRBV3-2), the J call TRBJ1-3; D gene ambiguous. Per the germline V gene, CDR1 is LGHDT and CDR2 is YNNKEL (reference sequence). Trimming shortened V by 1 base and J by 0 bases, and 13 bases separated the two germline ends. This CDR3 contains 17 residues. The DNA for the CDR3 is TGTGCCAGCAGCCAAGGCCTGTTAGACAACTCTGGAAACACCATATATTTT. This encodes CASSQGLLDNSGNTIYF.

This chain joins TRBV10-3 and TRBJ1-3, with D possibly TRBD1 on 5 matching bases. The germline V gene has CDR1 ENHRY and CDR2 SYGVKD. V was clipped by 10 bases and J by 4 bases, with 14 bases between them. The length of the CDR3 is 13 residues. The CDR3 bases are TGTGCCACGAGGGGAGTTTCGGGAAACACCATATATTTT. Translation gives CATRGVSGNTIYF.

This chain connects TRBV2 to TRBJ2-5, with 9 bases fitting TRBD1. The CDR3 loop spans 15 amino acids. The J segment lost 4 bases and the V segment lost 8 bases, leaving 11 bases of the junction unmatched. Germline CDR1 SNHLY, CDR2 FYNNEI. CDR3 sequence: CASGGDRGVGETQYF. The CDR3 DNA follows: TGTGCCAGCGGCGGAGACAGGGGGGTGGGAGAGACCCAGTACTTC. The full variable domain, rest sourced from reference TRBV2 and TRBJ2-5, is EPEVTQTPSHQVTQMGQEVILRCVPISNHLYFYWYRQILGQKVEFLVSFYNNEISEKSEIFDDQFSVERPDGSNFTLKIRSTKLEDSAMYFCASGGDRGVGETQYFGPGTRLLVL.

This sequence joins TRBV7-9 and TRBJ2-6; D could derive from TRBD1 or TRBD2 (5 bases each). Germline V CDR1 and CDR2: SEHNR, FQNEAQ (reference sequence). The CDR3 is 16 residues long. The V end was cut by 5 bases, the J end by 0 bases, with 11 bases between. The CDR3 here is CASSRDASSGANVLTF. Written as DNA, the CDR3 is TGTGCCAGCAGCAGGGACGCGAGCTCTGGGGCCAACGTCCTGACTTTC.